The 13 T cell receptor beta chains in this list originate from one sample, sequenced in a study of T cell changes during pregnancy in multiple sclerosis. Data came from immunoSEQ multiplex PCR; TCRdb stores just in-frame clones and leaves some out. The sample lists 30,000 to 40,000 clones; 91% were seen once. Sequenced here: CD8+ T cells from peripheral blood mononuclear cells, sampled in the second trimester of pregnancy. The receptor set was obtained from a female donor with multiple sclerosis, enrolled in a pregnancy study.

The chain joins TRBV19 to TRBJ1-1; D is unresolved. With 6 bases removed from V and 2 bases from J, the gap between germline ends came to 10 bases. The CDR3 is 13 residues long. Germline V gene sequence: CDR1 LNHDA, CDR2 SQIVND (reference sequence). The CDR3 here is CASRLPGNTEAFF. The CDR3 region has the DNA TGTGCCAGTAGACTTCCAGGTAACACTGAAGCTTTCTTT.

The V gene is TRBV11-2, the J gene TRBJ2-7; tentatively, D is TRBD1 (5 bases). The CDR3 is 13 amino acids. V was pared by 5 bases and J by 3 bases, with 11 bases between. Germline V lookup: CDR1 SGHAT, CDR2 FQNNGV. The chain's CDR3 is CASSPGHLYEQYF. The CDR3 DNA reads TGTGCCAGCAGCCCAGGACACCTCTACGAGCAGTACTTC.

This clone was detected once. J is TRBJ1-1 and V is TRBV27; 8 bases map to TRBD1. Germline CDR1 MNHEY, CDR2 SMNVEV (reference sequence). CDR3 length: 15 amino acids. V lost 5 bases, J lost 1 base, and 6 bases stayed unmatched. The CDR3 reads CASSPYRGKNTEAFF. Written as DNA, the CDR3 is TGTGCCAGCAGTCCGTACAGGGGGAAGAACACTGAAGCTTTCTTT.

This clone was seen at least ten times. This rearrangement joins TRBV29-1 to TRBJ2-7; D is possibly TRBD1 (5 bases). Germline CDR1 SQVTM, CDR2 ANQGSEA. The CDR3 totals 12 residues. Trimming removed 2 bases from V and 3 bases from J, with 8 bases in between. CDR3: CSVEIRDYEQYF. The CDR3 DNA reads TGCAGCGTTGAAATCAGGGACTACGAGCAGTACTTC.

The chain has TRBV13 and TRBJ2-7; 8 bases agree with TRBD1. J gave up 4 bases and V 2 bases, and 7 bases lay outside the gene matches. Per germline, CDR1 PRHDT and CDR2 FYEKMQ (reference sequence). The CDR3 sequence is 15 residues long. DNA of the CDR3: TGTGCCAGCAGCTTAACGTTTGGACAGGGTTACGAGCAGTACTTC. It codes for CASSLTFGQGYEQYF.

This chain uses TRBV6-5 with TRBJ2-1, with D uncertain. The CDR3 spans 12 residues. Germline CDR1 and CDR2: MNHEY and SVGAGI. V was trimmed by 8 bases and J by 2 bases, leaving 7 bases between them. Here the CDR3 reads CASWQAYNEQFF. The CDR3 DNA follows: TGTGCCAGCTGGCAGGCCTACAATGAGCAGTTCTTC.

CDR3 in amino acids: CASSLAQQGNTEAFF. Here the CDR3 DNA reads TGTGCCAGCAGCTTAGCGCAGCAGGGGAACACTGAAGCTTTCTTT. The chain combines TRBV7-8 with TRBJ1-1; perhaps TRBD1 as D (5 bases). Germline CDR1 SGHVS, CDR2 FQNEAQ. V shed 0 bases and J shed 1 base, with 9 bases lying between them. The CDR3 sequence is 15 residues long.

This rearrangement joins TRBV5-8 to TRBJ2-5; TRBD2 is a possible D gene (5 bases). CDR3 length: 15 residues. Trimming cost V 2 bases and J 3 bases, with 14 bases left between them. Germline-derived CDR1 and CDR2 are SGHTS and YDEGEE. The CDR3 reads CASSFGVIFEETQYF. CDR3 DNA: TGTGCCAGCAGCTTCGGGGTAATCTTTGAAGAGACCCAGTACTTC.

The chain couples TRBV29-1 to TRBJ2-5; a possible D gene is TRBD2 (5 bases). There are 13 residues in the CDR3. The V end lost 0 bases, the J end lost 4 bases, and 9 bases lay between the germline ends. The germline V gene has CDR1 SQVTM and CDR2 ANQGSEA. As DNA, the CDR3 is TGCAGCGTTGAAGAGATTGCGGGAGAGACCCAGTACTTC. It translates to CSVEEIAGETQYF.

The chain is built from TRBV6-4 and TRBJ1-2, with 7 bases lining up with TRBD1. Unmatched junction bases numbered 8, after V lost 8 bases and J lost 5 bases. CDR3 length: 13 amino acids. Germline CDR1 and CDR2: MRHNA and SNTAGT. As DNA, the CDR3 is TGTGCCAGCGGAACAGGGGCACGGTATGGCTACACCTTC. Translated: CASGTGARYGYTF.

V usage is TRBV27 and J usage is TRBJ2-7; 12 nucleotides agree with TRBD2. The CDR3 runs 15 residues. CDR1 MNHEY and CDR2 SMNVEV come from the germline V gene (reference sequence). V lost 6 bases and J lost 2; bases outside the gene matches: 5. This chain's CDR3 is CASRPLAGGAYEQYF. CDR3 nucleotide sequence: TGTGCCAGCAGACCCCTAGCGGGGGGGGCCTACGAGCAGTACTTC.

This chain joins TRBV21-1 and TRBJ1-5; the table's D call TRBD1 went unverified against the DNA. TRBV21-1 counts as a pseudogene. The CDR3 consists of 19 residues. The CDR3, as DNA: TGTGCCAGCAGCAGCGCCGGGACAGGGCTACTAAATAGCAATCAGCCCCAGCATTTT. Encoded protein: CASSSAGTGLLNSNQPQHF.

CDR3 bases: TGTGCCAGTAGTATAGATCCAGGCAGTTATCAGCCCCAGCATTTT. Protein sequence: CASSIDPGSYQPQHF. V and J are TRBV19 and TRBJ1-5; D not certain. The V gene lost 0 bases and the J gene lost 5 bases, with 11 bases spanning the gap. The CDR3 length is 15 residues. Germline V gene sequence: CDR1 LNHDA, CDR2 SQIVND (reference sequence).